This T cell receptor beta chain was profiled in a study of post-analysis software for immune sequencing data. Carried by the TCR beta cDNA libraries were unique molecular identifiers. TCRdb re-derived calls from the PCR reads in MiXCR, one entry per CDR3 protein. The sample carries around 200,000 distinct CDR3 sequences, roughly 28% recorded once. The study, taken as a whole, reports: Roughly five TRBV segments, including TRBV5-6, TRBV5-1 and TRBV20-1, were more frequent in patients than controls.

Trimming left V 2 bases short and J 6 bases short, with 10 bases between. The CDR3 consists of 13 residues. The germline gives CDR1 LGHNT, CDR2 FRNRAP. This clonotype was found a few times. No antigen is known for it. The sequenced sample consisted of blood. V usage is TRBV12-5 and J usage is TRBJ2-5, with a tentative D call TRBD2 (5 bases). The TCR was taken from a girl aged 2 to 17 with multiple sclerosis. This CDR3 is CASGLRERQTQYF. The CDR3 DNA follows: TGTGCTAGTGGTTTGCGGGAAAGGCAGACCCAGTACTTC.